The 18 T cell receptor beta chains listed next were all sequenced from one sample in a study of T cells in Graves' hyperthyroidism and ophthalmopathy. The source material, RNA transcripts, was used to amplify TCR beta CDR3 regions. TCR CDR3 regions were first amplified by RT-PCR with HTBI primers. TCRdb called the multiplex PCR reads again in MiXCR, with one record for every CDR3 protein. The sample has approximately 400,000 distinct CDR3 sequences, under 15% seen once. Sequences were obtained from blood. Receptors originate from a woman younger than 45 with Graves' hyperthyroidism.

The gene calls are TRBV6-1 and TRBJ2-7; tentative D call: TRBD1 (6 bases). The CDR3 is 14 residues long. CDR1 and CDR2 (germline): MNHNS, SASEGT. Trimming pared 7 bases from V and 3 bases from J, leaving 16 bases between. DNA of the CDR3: TGTGCCAGCACCCGATCCGGGACAATCTACGAGCAGTACTTC. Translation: CASTRSGTIYEQYF.

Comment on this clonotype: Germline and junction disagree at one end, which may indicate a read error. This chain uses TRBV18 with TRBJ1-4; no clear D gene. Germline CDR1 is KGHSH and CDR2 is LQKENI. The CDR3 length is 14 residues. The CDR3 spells CASSPQHSGEKLFF. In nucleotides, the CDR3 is TGTGCCAGCTCCCCACAACACTCCGGGGAAAAACTGTTTTTT.

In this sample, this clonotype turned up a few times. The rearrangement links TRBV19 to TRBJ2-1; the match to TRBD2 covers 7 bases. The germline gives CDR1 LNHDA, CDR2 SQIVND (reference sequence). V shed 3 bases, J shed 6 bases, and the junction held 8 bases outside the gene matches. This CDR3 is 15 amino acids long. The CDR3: CASSIGGTLINEQFF. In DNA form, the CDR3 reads TGTGCCAGTAGTATCGGGGGGACCCTGATCAATGAGCAGTTCTTC. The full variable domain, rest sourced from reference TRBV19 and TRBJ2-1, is DGGITQSPKYLFRKEGQNVTLSCEQNLNHDAMYWYRQDPGQGLRLIYYSQIVNDFQKGDIAEGYSVSREKKESFPLTVTSAQKNPTAFYLCASSIGGTLINEQFFGPGTRLTVL.

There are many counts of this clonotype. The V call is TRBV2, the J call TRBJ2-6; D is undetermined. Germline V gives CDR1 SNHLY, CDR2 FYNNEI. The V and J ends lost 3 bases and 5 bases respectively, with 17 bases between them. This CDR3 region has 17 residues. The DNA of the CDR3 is TGTGCCAGCAGTGAGCACGACTCAGCAGGCTGGGCCAACGTCCTGACTTTC. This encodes CASSEHDSAGWANVLTF. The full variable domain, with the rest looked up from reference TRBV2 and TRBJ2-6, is EPEVTQTPSHQVTQMGQEVILRCVPISNHLYFYWYRQILGQKVEFLVSFYNNEISEKSEIFDDQFSVERPDGSNFTLKIRSTKLEDSAMYFCASSEHDSAGWANVLTFGAGSRLTVL.

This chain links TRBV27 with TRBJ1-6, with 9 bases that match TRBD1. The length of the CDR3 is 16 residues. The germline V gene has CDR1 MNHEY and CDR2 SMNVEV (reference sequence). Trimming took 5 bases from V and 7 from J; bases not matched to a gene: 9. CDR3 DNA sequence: TGTGCCAGCAGTCAACACAGGGGGCAGGGGAATTCACCCCTCCACTTT. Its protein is CASSQHRGQGNSPLHF.

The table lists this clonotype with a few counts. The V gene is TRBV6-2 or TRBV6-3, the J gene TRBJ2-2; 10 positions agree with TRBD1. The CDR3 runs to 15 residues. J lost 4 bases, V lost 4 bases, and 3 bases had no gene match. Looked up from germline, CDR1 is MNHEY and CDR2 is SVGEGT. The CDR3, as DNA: TGTGCCAGCAGTTTCCGACAGGGGGCCACCGGGGAGCTGTTTTTT. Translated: CASSFRQGATGELFF.

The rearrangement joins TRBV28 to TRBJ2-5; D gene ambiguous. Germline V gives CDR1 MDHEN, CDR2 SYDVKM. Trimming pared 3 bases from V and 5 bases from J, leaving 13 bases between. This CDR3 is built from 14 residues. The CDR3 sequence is CASSFARVPETQYF. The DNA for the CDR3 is TGTGCCAGCAGTTTCGCTAGGGTCCCTGAGACCCAGTACTTC.

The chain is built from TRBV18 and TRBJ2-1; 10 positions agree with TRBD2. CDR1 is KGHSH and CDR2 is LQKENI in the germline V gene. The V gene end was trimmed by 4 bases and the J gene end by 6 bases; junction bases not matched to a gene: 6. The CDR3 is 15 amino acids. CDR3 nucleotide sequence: TGTGCCAGCTCACAACTAGCGGGGACGGTCAATGAGCAGTTCTTC. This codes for CASSQLAGTVNEQFF.

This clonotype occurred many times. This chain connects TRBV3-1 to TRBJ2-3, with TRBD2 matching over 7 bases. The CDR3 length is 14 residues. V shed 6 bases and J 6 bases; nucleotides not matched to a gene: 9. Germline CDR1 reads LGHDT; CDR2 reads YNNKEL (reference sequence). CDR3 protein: CASSRTGTIDTQYF. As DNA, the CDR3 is TGTGCCAGCAGTCGTACCGGGACTATCGATACGCAGTATTTT.

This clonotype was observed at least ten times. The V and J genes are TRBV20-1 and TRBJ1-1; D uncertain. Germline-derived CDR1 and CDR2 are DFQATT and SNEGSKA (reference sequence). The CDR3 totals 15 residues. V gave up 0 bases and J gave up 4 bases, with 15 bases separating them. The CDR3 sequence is CSARDLSRGRTEAFF. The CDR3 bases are TGCAGTGCTAGAGATTTGTCTCGGGGTCGCACTGAAGCTTTCTTT.

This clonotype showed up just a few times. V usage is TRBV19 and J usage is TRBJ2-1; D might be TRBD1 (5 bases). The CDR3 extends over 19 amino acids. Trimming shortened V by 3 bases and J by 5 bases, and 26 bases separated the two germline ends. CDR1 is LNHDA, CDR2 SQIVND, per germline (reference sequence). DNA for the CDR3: TGTGCCAGTAGTATTCGTAAACAGGCCCTACGGTTGGACAACAATGAGCAGTTCTTC. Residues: CASSIRKQALRLDNNEQFF.

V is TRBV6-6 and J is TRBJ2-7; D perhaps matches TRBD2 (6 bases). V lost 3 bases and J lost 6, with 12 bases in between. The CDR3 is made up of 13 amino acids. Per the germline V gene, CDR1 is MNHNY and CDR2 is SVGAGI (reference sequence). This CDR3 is CASSYREPPEQYF. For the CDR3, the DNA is TGTGCCAGCAGTTATCGGGAGCCCCCCGAGCAGTACTTC.

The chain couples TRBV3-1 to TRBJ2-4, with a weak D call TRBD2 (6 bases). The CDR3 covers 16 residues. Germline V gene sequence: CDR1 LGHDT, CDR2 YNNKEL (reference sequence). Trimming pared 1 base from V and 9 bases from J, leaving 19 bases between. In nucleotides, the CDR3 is TGTGCCAGCAGCCAAGGGGGGGAAGGGACCGGTGGCATTCAGTACTTC. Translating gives CASSQGGEGTGGIQYF.

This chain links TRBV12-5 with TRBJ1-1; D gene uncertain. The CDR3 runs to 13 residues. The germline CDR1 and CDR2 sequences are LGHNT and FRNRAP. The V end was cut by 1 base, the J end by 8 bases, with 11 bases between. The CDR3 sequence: CASGLGNSEEAFF. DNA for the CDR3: TGTGCTAGTGGTTTGGGAAATTCAGAGGAAGCTTTCTTT.

The CDR3 here is CSVAAGRETQYF. Here the CDR3 DNA reads TGCAGCGTTGCGGCAGGCAGAGAGACCCAGTACTTC. V and J are TRBV29-1 and TRBJ2-5; D unclear. The CDR3 runs 12 residues. Trimming left V 4 bases short and J 4 bases short, with 10 bases between. Germline CDR1 and CDR2: SQVTM and ANQGSEA.

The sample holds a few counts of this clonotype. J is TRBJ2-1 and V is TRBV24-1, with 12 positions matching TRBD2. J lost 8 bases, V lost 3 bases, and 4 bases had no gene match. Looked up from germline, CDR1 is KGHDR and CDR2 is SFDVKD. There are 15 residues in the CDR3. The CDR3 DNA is TGTGCCACCAGTGATCCTAGCGGGAGGGTTTATGAGCAGTTCTTC. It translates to CATSDPSGRVYEQFF.

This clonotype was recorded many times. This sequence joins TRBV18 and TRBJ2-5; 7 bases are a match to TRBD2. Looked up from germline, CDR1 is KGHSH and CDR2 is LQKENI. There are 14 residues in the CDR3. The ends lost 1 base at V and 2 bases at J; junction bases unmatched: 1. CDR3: CASSPRDYQETQYF. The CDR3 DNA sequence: TGTGCCAGCTCACCACGGGACTATCAAGAGACCCAGTACTTC.

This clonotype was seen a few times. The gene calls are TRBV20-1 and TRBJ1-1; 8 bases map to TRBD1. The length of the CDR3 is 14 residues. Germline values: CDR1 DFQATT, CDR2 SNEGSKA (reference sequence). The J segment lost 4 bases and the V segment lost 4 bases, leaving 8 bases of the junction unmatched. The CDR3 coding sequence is TGCAGTGCTACAGGACAGGGAGGGTCCACTGAAGCTTTCTTT. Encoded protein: CSATGQGGSTEAFF.